The 9 T cell receptor beta chains reported below all come from one sample, sequenced in a study of blood T cell repertoires in COVID-19. Produced via immunoSEQ multiplex PCR; TCRdb's table is partial and in-frame only. Altogether approximately 150,000 clones are present, roughly 78% being singletons, with the ten largest covering around 15%. The sample was peripheral blood. The receptors shown here come from a human donor with acute or convalescent COVID-19. The donor label of this sample is uncertain.

On this clone itself: An end of the junction does not agree with germline; a read error may underlie this. The V and J genes are TRBV30 and TRBJ1-3, with TRBD1 identical over 8 bases. CDR3 length: 14 residues. The V gene's germline CDR1 is GTSNPN and CDR2 SVGIG (reference sequence). CDR3 DNA: TGTGCCTGGAGCTTTCAGGGGGCTGGAGACACCATATATTTT. Protein: CAWSFQGAGDTIYF.

The chain uses TRBV5-1 and TRBJ2-3, with 12 positions matching TRBD2. The V gene's germline CDR1 is SGHRS and CDR2 YFSETQ. The length of the CDR3 is 16 residues. V lost 4 bases and J lost 5; bases outside the gene matches: 8. CDR3 bases: TGCGCCAGCAGCCCAATGCTAGCGGGGGGGCAAGATACGCAGTATTTT. This encodes CASSPMLAGGQDTQYF.

This chain uses TRBV2 with TRBJ2-5, with TRBD1 as a possible D gene (5 bases). The CDR3 consists of 15 residues. Germline assignment: CDR1 SNHLY and CDR2 FYNNEI. V dropped 4 bases and J dropped 6 bases, with 18 bases sitting between them. The CDR3 loop reads CASSGGHVLEQTQYF. The DNA for the CDR3 is TGTGCCAGCAGTGGCGGACACGTCCTAGAACAGACCCAGTACTTC.

The CDR3 protein is CASSLVQGVEQYF. DNA for the CDR3: TGTGCCAGCAGCTTAGTCCAGGGGGTGGAGCAGTACTTC. The chain carries TRBV7-6 and TRBJ2-7, with TRBD1 identical over 7 bases. The junction had 4 bases not matched to a gene; V was cut back by 1 base and J by 7 bases. The CDR3 spans 13 residues. Germline CDR1 reads SGHVS; CDR2 reads FNYEAQ.

The rearrangement uses TRBV18 and TRBJ1-1; 9 bases map to TRBD1. Germline loops: CDR1 KGHSH, CDR2 LQKENI. J was trimmed by 3 bases and V by 3 bases; bases with no gene match: 5. This CDR3 region has 15 residues. Here the CDR3 reads CASSPDRGRDTEAFF. Written as DNA, the CDR3 is TGTGCCAGCTCACCGGACAGGGGTCGAGACACTGAAGCTTTCTTT. Supplemented by reference TRBV18 and TRBJ1-1, the full variable domain reads NAGVMQNPRHLVRRRGQEARLRCSPMKGHSHVYWYRQLPEEGLKFMVYLQKENIIDESGMPKERFSAEFPKEGPSILRIQQVVRGDSAAYFCASSPDRGRDTEAFFGQGTRLTVV.

This rearrangement joins TRBV7-2 to TRBJ1-1; TRBD1 matches 7 bases. Germline CDR1 SGHTA, CDR2 FQGNSA. The CDR3 is made up of 13 amino acids. Trimming removed 5 bases from V and 7 bases from J; junction bases left unmatched: 7. The CDR3 sequence: CASSKGGSGEAFF. CDR3 nucleotide sequence: TGTGCCAGCAGCAAAGGGGGCTCGGGTGAAGCTTTCTTT.

The chain recombines TRBV30 with TRBJ2-7, with TRBD2 as a possible D gene (5 bases). The CDR3 is 13 residues long. The V gene's germline CDR1 is GTSNPN and CDR2 SVGIG (reference sequence). V lost 2 bases, J lost 5 bases, and 13 bases lay in between. The DNA of the CDR3 is TGTGCCTGGAGTCGGGCGGAGGCCCACGAGCAGTACTTC. It encodes CAWSRAEAHEQYF.

J is TRBJ1-4 and V is TRBV5-4; TRBD1 aligns across 8 bases. J was trimmed by 3 bases and V by 4 bases; bases with no gene match: 5. The CDR3 spans 15 residues. Per germline, CDR1 SGHNT and CDR2 YYREEE (reference sequence). In nucleotides, the CDR3 is TGTGCCAGCAGCCCTGGGACAGGTCCTAATGAAAAACTGTTTTTT. Translation: CASSPGTGPNEKLFF.

Notes on this clone: The sample contains more than one DNA sequence encoding this CDR3. The chain uses TRBV7-2 and TRBJ1-5; 7 bases are a match to TRBD1. The CDR3 totals 15 residues. J gave up 4 bases and V 5 bases, and 8 bases lay outside the gene matches. The germline V gene has CDR1 SGHTA and CDR2 FQGNSA. CDR3 residues: CASSPGQPRNQPQHF. The CDR3, as DNA: TGTGCCAGCAGCCCGGGACAGCCGAGAAATCAGCCCCAGCATTTT.